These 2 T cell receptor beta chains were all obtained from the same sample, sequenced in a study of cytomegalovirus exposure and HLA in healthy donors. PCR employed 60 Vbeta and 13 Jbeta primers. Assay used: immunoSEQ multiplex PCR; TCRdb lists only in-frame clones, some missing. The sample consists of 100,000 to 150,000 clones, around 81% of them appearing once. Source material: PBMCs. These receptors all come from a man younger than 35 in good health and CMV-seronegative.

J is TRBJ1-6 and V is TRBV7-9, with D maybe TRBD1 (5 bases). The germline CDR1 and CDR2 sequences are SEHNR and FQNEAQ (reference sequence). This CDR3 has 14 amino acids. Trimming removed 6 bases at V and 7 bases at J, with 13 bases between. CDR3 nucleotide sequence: TGTGCCAGCAGGGCAACAGGATTCAATTCACCCCTCCACTTT. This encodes CASRATGFNSPLHF.

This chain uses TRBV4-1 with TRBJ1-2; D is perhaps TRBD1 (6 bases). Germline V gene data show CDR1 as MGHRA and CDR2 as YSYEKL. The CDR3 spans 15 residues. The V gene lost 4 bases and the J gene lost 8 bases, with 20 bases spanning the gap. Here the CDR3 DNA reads TGCGCCAGCAGCCCCTCAATATCAGGGGTTGGCGGCTACACCTTC. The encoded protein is CASSPSISGVGGYTF.